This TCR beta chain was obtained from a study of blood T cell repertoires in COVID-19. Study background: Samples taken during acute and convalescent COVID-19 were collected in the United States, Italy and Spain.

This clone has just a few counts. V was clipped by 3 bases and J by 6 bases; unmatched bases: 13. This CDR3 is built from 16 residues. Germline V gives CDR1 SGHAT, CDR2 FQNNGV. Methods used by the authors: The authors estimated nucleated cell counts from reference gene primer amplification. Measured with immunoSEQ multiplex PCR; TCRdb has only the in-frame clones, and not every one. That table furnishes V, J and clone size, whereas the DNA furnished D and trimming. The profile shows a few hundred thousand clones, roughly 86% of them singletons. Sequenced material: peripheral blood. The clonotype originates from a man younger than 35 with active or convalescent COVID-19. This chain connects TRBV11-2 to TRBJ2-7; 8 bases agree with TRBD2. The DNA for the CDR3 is TGTGCCAGCAGCTTTGTCTTGTCGAGCGGGAGTAGCGAGCAGTACTTC. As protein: CASSFVLSSGSSEQYF.